These 19 T cell receptor beta chains originate from one sample sequenced in a study of beta chain features in type 1 diabetes. All of the isolated RNA was reverse transcribed, so expressed TCRB transcripts were sequenced. Some clones are missing from TCRdb's copy, which holds only in-frame ones; the method was immunoSEQ multiplex PCR. Of 300,000 to 400,000 clones detected, about 13% appear once; the ten largest clones hold about 0.015%. Study results and limitations: Moderate yet significant TCRB CDR3 shortening was seen in Type 1 diabetes patients in all four CD4+ subsets.

These receptors have no known antigen. Source material: naive CD4+ T cells from blood. The receptors here all came from a young woman with type 1 diabetes.

This clone was observed a handful of times. This chain joins TRBV7-9 and TRBJ2-3; 7 nucleotides match TRBD2. Germline V gene data show CDR1 as SEHNR and CDR2 as FQNEAQ (reference sequence). V dropped 6 bases and J dropped 0; count of bases not matched to a gene: 12. The CDR3 contains 17 residues. The CDR3: CASSPRRRAGSTDTQYF. The DNA of the CDR3 is TGTGCCAGCAGTCCACGACGAAGAGCGGGAAGCACAGATACGCAGTATTTT.

The V gene is TRBV28, the J gene TRBJ2-7; 8 bases agree with TRBD1. The germline gives CDR1 MDHEN, CDR2 SYDVKM. There are 15 residues in the CDR3. V shed 6 bases, J shed 1 base, and the junction held 8 bases outside the gene matches. The DNA for the CDR3 is TGTGCCAGCAGCCGCCCGGGACAGGCGTCCTACGAGCAGTACTTC. Its protein is CASSRPGQASYEQYF.

This clone was seen a few times. The chain links TRBV19 to TRBJ2-2; 9 bases match TRBD2. CDR1 is LNHDA, CDR2 SQIVND, per germline (reference sequence). V dropped 3 bases and J dropped 4; count of bases not matched to a gene: 6. The length of the CDR3 is 16 residues. Here the CDR3 DNA reads TGTGCCAGTAGTATTGGGAGCGGGAGGACCACCGGGGAGCTGTTTTTT. Translation gives CASSIGSGRTTGELFF.

The chain combines TRBV7-2 with TRBJ2-3; no clear D. This CDR3 is built from 14 residues. The germline V gene has CDR1 SGHTA and CDR2 FQGNSA. Trimming cost V 1 base and J 5 bases, with 10 bases left between them. CDR3 coding DNA: TGTGCCAGCAGCTTAGTTCATGCGGAAGATACGCAGTATTTT. It specifies CASSLVHAEDTQYF. The full variable domain, completed using reference TRBV7-2 and TRBJ2-3, is GAGVSQSPSNKVTEKGKDVELRCDPISGHTALYWYRQSLGQGLEFLIYFQGNSAPDKSGLPSDRFSAERTGGSVSTLTIQRTQQEDSAVYLCASSLVHAEDTQYFGPGTRLTVL.

This clone was detected a few times. The chain combines TRBV7-9 with TRBJ1-5; tentative D call: TRBD1 (5 bases). Germline V gene sequence: CDR1 SEHNR, CDR2 FQNEAQ (reference sequence). The CDR3 has 13 amino acids. Trimming stripped 4 bases from V and 4 bases from J, with 8 bases between. CDR3 in amino acids: CASSSQENQPQHF. The CDR3 region has the DNA TGTGCCAGCAGCTCACAGGAGAATCAGCCCCAGCATTTT.

In its sample, this clone was seen a few times. CDR3 DNA: TGTGCCAGCCTAACAGGGAACTATGGCTACACCTTC. This sequence encodes CASLTGNYGYTF. The chain combines TRBV28 with TRBJ1-2; TRBD1 is a possible D gene (6 bases). This CDR3 spans 12 amino acids. V shed 8 bases and J shed 2 bases, with 9 bases lying between them. Germline assignment: CDR1 MDHEN and CDR2 SYDVKM.

The rearrangement uses TRBV11-2 and TRBJ2-5, with D maybe TRBD1 (6 bases). V lost 1 base and J lost 1, with 10 bases in between. The CDR3 contains 15 residues. CDR1 is SGHAT, CDR2 FQNNGV, per germline. CDR3 in DNA: TGTGCCAGCAGCTTAGGGATGGACAGCCAAGAGACCCAGTACTTC. Encoded protein: CASSLGMDSQETQYF.

Points on this clone: This CDR3 is also generated by other DNA sequences in the sample. The V gene is TRBV6-5, the J gene TRBJ2-1; unclear D gene. This CDR3 is built from 15 residues. V was pared by 0 bases and J by 0 bases, with 6 bases between. The germline CDR1 and CDR2 sequences are MNHEY and SVGAGI. The CDR3 sequence: CASSYSGGSYNEQFF. The DNA of the CDR3 is TGTGCCAGCAGTTACTCCGGCGGCTCCTACAATGAGCAGTTCTTC.

The chain is built from TRBV2 and TRBJ1-5; 11 bases map to TRBD1. J lost 6 bases, V lost 8 bases, and 9 bases had no gene match. The CDR3 contains 15 residues. The germline CDR1 and CDR2 sequences are SNHLY and FYNNEI. The CDR3 here is CASGQGAPGLQPQHF. The CDR3 DNA reads as TGTGCCAGCGGACAGGGGGCGCCGGGGCTTCAGCCCCAGCATTTT.

This clone was seen a few times. The gene calls are TRBV18 and TRBJ2-2; 9 bases are shared with TRBD1. CDR3 size: 15 residues. Germline-derived CDR1 and CDR2 are KGHSH and LQKENI. Unmatched junction bases numbered 6, after V lost 5 bases and J lost 5 bases. The CDR3 sequence is CASSSGTGITGELFF. In DNA, the CDR3 is TGTGCCAGCTCATCCGGGACAGGGATAACCGGGGAGCTGTTTTTT. Based on the CDR3 plus reference TRBV18 and TRBJ2-2, the full variable domain is NAGVMQNPRHLVRRRGQEARLRCSPMKGHSHVYWYRQLPEEGLKFMVYLQKENIIDESGMPKERFSAEFPKEGPSILRIQQVVRGDSAAYFCASSSGTGITGELFFGEGSRLTVL.

This clone was counted only a few times. This chain links TRBV9 with TRBJ1-2; 9 bases are a match to TRBD1. Germline assignment: CDR1 SGDLS and CDR2 YYNGEE. The CDR3 spans 16 residues. Trimming took 1 base from V and 0 from J; bases not matched to a gene: 4. For the CDR3, the DNA is TGTGCCAGCAGCGTAACACGACAGGGGGCTAACTATGGCTACACCTTC. This encodes CASSVTRQGANYGYTF.

In this sample, this clone turned up a few times. The chain has TRBV5-1 and TRBJ2-5, with TRBD1 identical over 9 bases. CDR1 is SGHRS, CDR2 YFSETQ, per germline. The CDR3 consists of 14 residues. Losses at the gene ends were 5 bases for V and 2 bases for J; bases not matched to a gene: 4. CDR3 amino acids: CASRTTGGQETQYF. In nucleotides, the CDR3 is TGCGCCAGCAGGACGACAGGGGGGCAAGAGACCCAGTACTTC. Complete variable domain (other parts from reference TRBV5-1 and TRBJ2-5): KAGVTQTPRYLIKTRGQQVTLSCSPISGHRSVSWYQQTPGQGLQFLFEYFSETQRNKGNFPGRFSGRQFSNSRSEMNVSTLELGDSALYLCASRTTGGQETQYFGPGTRLLVL.

This clone was observed a handful of times. The chain employs TRBV9 and TRBJ2-7; 8 bases fit TRBD2. From germline, CDR1 is SGDLS and CDR2 YYNGEE. This CDR3 comprises 17 residues. Germline trimming cut 0 bases from V and 3 bases from J; bases unmatched to any gene: 11. The CDR3 nucleotides read TGTGCCAGCAGCGTAGGGGGGGCGAGAGCGGGAGACTACGAGCAGTACTTC. Its translation: CASSVGGARAGDYEQYF.

A few counts support this clone. The chain couples TRBV19 to TRBJ2-3; 9 bases match TRBD1. Germline V lookup: CDR1 LNHDA, CDR2 SQIVND (reference sequence). V lost 1 base to trimming and J lost 5 bases; unmatched junction nucleotides: 4. CDR3 size: 15 residues. The CDR3 coding sequence is TGTGCCAGTAGTATAGTAGACAGGGGGAGAGATACGCAGTATTTT. Translation gives CASSIVDRGRDTQYF.

The genes are TRBV28 and TRBJ2-7, with D maybe TRBD1 (6 bases). Trimming removed 4 bases at V and 3 bases at J, with 22 bases between. The CDR3 is 17 amino acids. Per the germline V gene, CDR1 is MDHEN and CDR2 is SYDVKM. In nucleotides, the CDR3 is TGTGCCAGCAGTTCCTTTGGGACGCCGGGACACAACTACGAGCAGTACGTC. Translation: CASSSFGTPGHNYEQYV.

The chain carries TRBV7-2 and TRBJ1-5, with D possibly TRBD1 on 5 matching bases. Germline CDR1 and CDR2: SGHTA and FQGNSA. The V end lost 2 bases, the J end lost 1 base, and 12 bases lay between the germline ends. The CDR3 length is 16 residues. The CDR3 reads CASSLLGRQSNQPQHF. The DNA of the CDR3 is TGTGCCAGCAGCTTACTGGGGCGACAGAGCAATCAGCCCCAGCATTTT.

This clone was counted a few times. Other DNA sequences from this sample encode an identical CDR3 as well. The V gene is TRBV10-3, the J gene TRBJ2-1; 8 positions agree with TRBD2. Looked up from germline, CDR1 is ENHRY and CDR2 is SYGVKD. V lost 5 bases and J lost 2; bases outside the gene matches: 2. This CDR3 region has 14 residues. DNA for the CDR3: TGTGCCATCAGTCCGGGACTAGCCTACAATGAGCAGTTCTTC. This translates into CAISPGLAYNEQFF.

The rearrangement uses TRBV7-9 and TRBJ1-1; TRBD1 matches at 9 bases. Germline lookup yields CDR1 SEHNR and CDR2 FQNEAQ (reference sequence). The junction had 7 bases not matched to a gene; V was cut back by 5 bases and J by 9 bases. The CDR3 has 13 amino acids. DNA for the CDR3: TGTGCCAGCAGCCTGACGGGGACAGGGAAAGCTTTCTTT. Protein product: CASSLTGTGKAFF.

This clone has only a few counts. V is TRBV27 and J is TRBJ2-3, with 11 positions matching TRBD2. J lost 6 bases, V lost 4 bases, and 9 bases had no gene match. Per germline, CDR1 MNHEY and CDR2 SMNVEV (reference sequence). The CDR3 is made up of 16 amino acids. The CDR3 spells CASSSILAGVGDTQYF. The CDR3 bases are TGTGCCAGCAGTTCGATACTAGCGGGAGTTGGGGATACGCAGTATTTT.